The clone carrying this T cell receptor beta chain has more than one count but fewer than ten. Stated time point: patch test 1, 2 weeks after DPC sensitization. Treatment specified: therapeutic diphenylcyclopropenone sensitization with weekly scalp DPC. V gave up 0 bases and J gave up 0 bases, with 4 bases separating them. CDR1 is PRHDT, CDR2 FYEKMQ, per germline (reference sequence). CDR3 length: 14 amino acids. Unique molecular identifiers were affixed to discrete cDNA molecules within the library. TCRdb fed the RACE reads into MiXCR, producing one record per CDR3 protein. In the table there are 70,000 to 80,000 distinct CDR3 sequences, 25% to 40% of which are singletons. This entry belongs to a study of human T cells and chemical hapten exposure. Study-level background: All through the roughly 24-week study, the scalp of each patient received diphenylcyclopropenone doses weekly.

The sequence was obtained from a man aged 35-49 years with alopecia areata. Some clones in this sample may be carry-over from other donors' samples. The rearrangement joins TRBV13 to TRBJ2-3; D unclear. The starting material was whole blood, obtained in connection with sensitization to the hapten diphenylcyclopropenone (DPC). The CDR3 bases are TGTGCCAGCAGCTTAGGTTCTAGCACAGATACGCAGTATTTT. Its protein product is CASSLGSSTDTQYF.